One and the same sample provided the 23 T cell receptor beta chains below, sequenced in a study of blood T cell repertoires in COVID-19. The table came from immunoSEQ multiplex PCR; TCRdb's copy has only in-frame clones and leaves some out. The data show fewer than 350,000 clones, with more than 70% seen just once and 1.5% to 2% held by the top ten. The source material was peripheral blood. These receptors were collected from a young woman with COVID-19, enrolled during active disease.

The rearrangement joins TRBV5-1 to TRBJ2-6; perhaps TRBD1 as D (6 bases). Germline assignment: CDR1 SGHRS and CDR2 YFSETQ. This CDR3 region has 20 residues. The V and J ends lost 3 bases and 0 bases respectively, with 22 bases between them. Written as DNA, the CDR3 is TGCGCCAGCAGCTCAGCCTCGACAGGTGGCGCCTTCTCTGGGGCCAACGTCCTGACTTTC. Its protein is CASSSASTGGAFSGANVLTF.

The V call is TRBV18, the J call TRBJ2-5; the match to TRBD2 covers 9 bases. The CDR3 totals 15 residues. Trimming removed 3 bases from V and 2 bases from J; junction bases left unmatched: 4. The germline V gene has CDR1 KGHSH and CDR2 LQKENI. The CDR3 spells CASSPASGAQETQYF. As DNA, the CDR3 is TGTGCCAGCTCACCGGCTAGCGGGGCGCAAGAGACCCAGTACTTC. The variable domain in full, completed from reference TRBV18 and TRBJ2-5, reads NAGVMQNPRHLVRRRGQEARLRCSPMKGHSHVYWYRQLPEEGLKFMVYLQKENIIDESGMPKERFSAEFPKEGPSILRIQQVVRGDSAAYFCASSPASGAQETQYFGPGTRLLVL.

Concerning this clone itself: Other DNA sequences in the same sample also yield this CDR3. The rearrangement uses TRBV28 and TRBJ1-1; the D is unclear. Germline lookup yields CDR1 MDHEN and CDR2 SYDVKM. The V gene lost 2 bases and the J gene lost 4 bases, with 11 bases spanning the gap. The CDR3 contains 14 residues. CDR3 nucleotide sequence: TGTGCCAGCAGTTTACAACGGGCGGGCACTGAAGCTTTCTTT. This sequence encodes CASSLQRAGTEAFF.

The chain employs TRBV6-5 and TRBJ1-4; D is perhaps TRBD1 (6 bases). The CDR3 is 14 amino acids. CDR1 is MNHEY and CDR2 is SVGAGI in the germline V gene. Trimming took 4 bases from V and 8 from J, leaving 14 bases between them. The CDR3 spells CASSFQGQGEKLFF. DNA of the CDR3: TGTGCCAGCAGTTTCCAGGGCCAGGGGGAAAAACTGTTTTTT.

V and J are TRBV7-8 and TRBJ2-3; 8 bases map to TRBD2. Germline V CDR1 and CDR2: SGHVS, FQNEAQ. Trimming removed 7 bases from V and 1 base from J; junction bases left unmatched: 10. The CDR3 runs to 16 residues. As DNA, the CDR3 is TGTGCCAGCACCCCACTGAGCGGGGGAGGCACAGATACGCAGTATTTT. Encoded protein: CASTPLSGGGTDTQYF.

The V call is TRBV5-4, the J call TRBJ1-6; 9 bases agree with TRBD1. The CDR3 is 15 residues long. Losses at the gene ends were 5 bases for V and 10 bases for J; bases not matched to a gene: 10. Germline CDR1 reads SGHNT; CDR2 reads YYREEE (reference sequence). The CDR3 here is CASSSSGTGISPLHF. CDR3 sequence (DNA): TGTGCCAGCAGTTCTTCCGGGACAGGGATATCACCCCTCCACTTT.

In its sample, this clone was seen once. The rearrangement links TRBV5-1 to TRBJ2-7; TRBD1 aligns across 7 bases. The trim removed 3 bases at V and 2 bases at J, leaving 5 bases unmatched. The CDR3 totals 14 residues. Germline CDR1 SGHRS, CDR2 YFSETQ. The CDR3 sequence is CASSSSTGTYEQYF. Written as DNA, the CDR3 is TGCGCCAGCAGCTCCTCGACAGGGACCTACGAGCAGTACTTC.

The chain carries TRBV5-6 and TRBJ2-7; tentative D call: TRBD2 (6 bases). CDR3 length equals 14 residues. V was cut by 4 bases and J by 7 bases, with 18 bases left in between. In germline, CDR1 is SGHDT, CDR2 YYEEEE. For the CDR3, the DNA is TGTGCCAGCAGCCTGGGACGGGGGAGTGGTGAGCAGTACTTC. It is translated as CASSLGRGSGEQYF. Based on the CDR3 plus reference TRBV5-6 and TRBJ2-7, the full variable domain is DAGVTQSPTHLIKTRGQQVTLRCSPKSGHDTVSWYQQALGQGPQFIFQYYEEEERQRGNFPDRFSGHQFPNYSSELNVNALLLGDSALYLCASSLGRGSGEQYFGPGTRLTVT.

This rearrangement joins TRBV5-5 to TRBJ2-3; D possibly corresponds to TRBD1 (6 bases). Between the trimmed V and J ends, which lost 5 bases and 2 bases, there was a span of 27 bases. CDR1 SGHKS and CDR2 YYEKEE come from the germline V gene (reference sequence). The CDR3 has 19 residues. CDR3 coding DNA: TGTGCCAGCAGGTTTTGGGCCATGCCCAGGGGCGCAGACACAGATACGCAGTATTTT. Translated: CASRFWAMPRGADTDTQYF.

The V call is TRBV11-3, the J call TRBJ2-7; the D gene is possibly TRBD1 (7 bases). The germline CDR1 and CDR2 sequences are SGHNT and YENEEA. Trimming pared 3 bases from V and 6 bases from J, leaving 21 bases between. The CDR3 sequence is 16 residues long. The CDR3 loop is CASSFRRQGGFREQYF. The CDR3 bases are TGTGCCAGCAGCTTCCGTCGCCAGGGGGGTTTCCGCGAGCAGTACTTC.

This clone was counted once. The V gene is TRBV6-5, the J gene TRBJ2-1; D call uncertain. The germline V gene encodes CDR1 MNHEY and CDR2 SVGAGI. There are 11 residues in the CDR3. The germline V and J ends were trimmed by 8 bases and 6 bases, with 8 bases remaining between them. CDR3 coding DNA: TGTGCCAGCGTGTTCGGCAATGAGCAGTTCTTC. It codes for CASVFGNEQFF.

The chain is built from TRBV7-2 and TRBJ2-6, with D tentatively TRBD2 (7 bases). Per the germline V gene, CDR1 is SGHTA and CDR2 is FQGNSA. This CDR3 region has 16 residues. V lost 5 bases to trimming and J lost 0 bases, with 11 bases between them. The CDR3 nucleotides read TGTGCCAGCAGCCTGAGGGGGGGCTCTGGGGCCAACGTCCTGACTTTC. Translating it yields CASSLRGGSGANVLTF.

This chain joins TRBV7-9 and TRBJ1-4, with D hard to call. Trimming cost V 1 base and J 3 bases, with 6 bases left between them. The germline V gene encodes CDR1 SEHNR and CDR2 FQNEAQ (reference sequence). The CDR3 covers 14 residues. CDR3 residues: CASSLVAANEKLFF. CDR3 in DNA: TGTGCCAGCAGCTTAGTTGCGGCTAATGAAAAACTGTTTTTT. The full variable domain, with the rest looked up from reference TRBV7-9 and TRBJ1-4, is DTGVSQNPRHKITKRGQNVTFRCDPISEHNRLYWYRQTLGQGPEFLTYFQNEAQLEKSRLLSDRFSAERPKGSFSTLEIQRTEQGDSAMYLCASSLVAANEKLFFGSGTQLSVL.

V and J are TRBV4-1 and TRBJ1-3; D not certain. The germline V gene encodes CDR1 MGHRA and CDR2 YSYEKL. V was shortened by 0 bases and J by 0 bases, with 18 bases between the two germline ends. CDR3 length equals 19 residues. The CDR3 nucleotides are TGCGCCAGCAGCCAAGATCCCGGCTTTGGGAGCCGCTCTGGAAACACCATATATTTT. Translation: CASSQDPGFGSRSGNTIYF.

This chain uses TRBV28 with TRBJ1-5, with D possibly being TRBD1 (5 bases). The CDR3 runs to 14 residues. The ends were cut back, 5 bases at V and 9 bases at J, with 17 bases in the middle. Germline V CDR1 and CDR2: MDHEN, SYDVKM. The CDR3 region has the DNA TGTGCCAGCAGTCCCGGGGGGGGGTCCATGCCCCAGCATTTT. This sequence encodes CASSPGGGSMPQHF.

This clone appeared a single time. In the same sample, other DNA sequences code for this CDR3. This chain links TRBV7-8 with TRBJ1-3; D is unclear. The CDR3 is 15 residues long. CDR1 is SGHVS, CDR2 FQNEAQ, per germline. V was clipped by 1 base and J by 1 base, with 8 bases between them. The CDR3 sequence: CASSLGSGSGNTIYF. In nucleotides, the CDR3 is TGTGCCAGCAGCTTAGGATCAGGTTCTGGAAACACCATATATTTT.

V usage is TRBV6-5 and J usage is TRBJ2-5, with unresolved D. Trimming stripped 11 bases from V and 2 bases from J, with 15 bases between. Germline values: CDR1 MNHEY, CDR2 SVGAGI. The CDR3 is made up of 13 amino acids. CDR3 loop: CAGTASVQETQYF. The CDR3 coding sequence is TGTGCCGGTACCGCTAGTGTACAAGAGACCCAGTACTTC.

This chain links TRBV19 with TRBJ1-2; 8 bases fit TRBD1. Germline loops: CDR1 LNHDA, CDR2 SQIVND (reference sequence). The CDR3 totals 13 residues. The V segment lost 5 bases and the J segment 7 bases; nucleotides outside the gene matches: 6. CDR3 sequence reads: CASSPQGASGYTF. As DNA, the CDR3 is TGTGCCAGTAGTCCTCAGGGGGCATCTGGCTACACCTTC.

The CDR3 DNA follows: TGTGCCAGCAGCCGAGCGATCGGGACAAGTCTGGGCGAGCAGTACTTC. Translation gives CASSRAIGTSLGEQYF. The gene calls are TRBV11-2 and TRBJ2-7, with D perhaps matching TRBD1 (6 bases). V was clipped by 5 bases and J by 6 bases, with 23 bases between them. The CDR3 spans 16 residues. Germline assignment: CDR1 SGHAT and CDR2 FQNNGV.

This chain uses TRBV19 with TRBJ1-1; 9 bases fit TRBD1. CDR3 size: 14 residues. V was clipped by 6 bases and J by 3 bases; unmatched bases: 5. Germline values: CDR1 LNHDA, CDR2 SQIVND (reference sequence). CDR3 in amino acids: CASRWDRVDTEAFF. The CDR3 coding sequence is TGTGCCAGTAGGTGGGACAGGGTGGACACTGAAGCTTTCTTT. The whole variable domain, remainder taken from reference TRBV19 and TRBJ1-1, is DGGITQSPKYLFRKEGQNVTLSCEQNLNHDAMYWYRQDPGQGLRLIYYSQIVNDFQKGDIAEGYSVSREKKESFPLTVTSAQKNPTAFYLCASRWDRVDTEAFFGQGTRLTVV.

J is TRBJ2-1 and V is TRBV7-9, with unresolved D. Looked up from germline, CDR1 is SEHNR and CDR2 is FQNEAQ (reference sequence). This CDR3 comprises 17 residues. V lost 0 bases and J 0 bases, leaving 12 bases between the germline ends. The DNA for the CDR3 is TGTGCCAGCAGCTTAGCGCCCGTCAGGCGCTCCTACAATGAGCAGTTCTTC. It codes for CASSLAPVRRSYNEQFF. The whole variable domain, filled in from reference TRBV7-9 and TRBJ2-1, reads DTGVSQNPRHKITKRGQNVTFRCDPISEHNRLYWYRQTLGQGPEFLTYFQNEAQLEKSRLLSDRFSAERPKGSFSTLEIQRTEQGDSAMYLCASSLAPVRRSYNEQFFGPGTRLTVL.

The chain combines TRBV28 with TRBJ1-1; D gene uncertain. V lost 7 bases, J lost 3 bases, and 12 bases lay in between. The CDR3 consists of 13 residues. CDR1 and CDR2 (germline): MDHEN, SYDVKM. The CDR3 coding sequence is TGTGCCAGCAACCGAGAGAGGGACACTGAAGCTTTCTTT. This gives the protein CASNRERDTEAFF.

The chain joins TRBV9 to TRBJ2-1; 8 positions agree with TRBD2. The CDR3 contains 16 residues. V was clipped by 4 bases and J by 3 bases; unmatched bases: 9. The V gene's germline CDR1 is SGDLS and CDR2 YYNGEE. The CDR3 DNA is TGTGCCAGCAGCCCCATCGGGAGCGGGGGCTACAATGAGCAGTTCTTC. Translation gives CASSPIGSGGYNEQFF.